The rows below give T cell receptor beta chains drawn from one sample of a study of regulatory T cells in long-lasting Graves disease. TCRdb passed the multiplex PCR reads through MiXCR, listing each CDR3 protein once. Of a few hundred thousand distinct CDR3 sequences listed, 18% are singletons. These records were also assigned to another study, of T cells in Graves' hyperthyroidism and ophthalmopathy.

The sequencing used peripheral blood mononuclear cells (PBMCs), collected at new diagnosis, from a patient treated with antithyroid drugs. These receptors originate from a woman aged 25 to 39 with Graves disease. The conserved cysteine and the conserved F or W are not part of the CDR3 here.

J gene: TRBJ2-1
V gene: TRBV7-9
CDR3 protein: ASSTGSRGNEQF

J gene: TRBJ1-6
V gene: TRBV20-1
CDR3 protein: SARGGGPNNSPLH

J gene: TRBJ2-1
V gene: TRBV20-1
CDR3 protein: GFLAGGREQF

J gene: TRBJ2-3
V gene: TRBV12-3/TRBV12-4
CDR3 protein: ASSLEAGGYTDTQY

J gene: TRBJ2-3
V gene: TRBV20-1
CDR3 protein: SAREAGGGTDTQY

J gene: TRBJ1-5
V gene: TRBV6-5
CDR3 protein: ASSNSRWGGLGNQPQH

J gene: TRBJ2-7
V gene: TRBV11-2
CDR3 protein: ASLGDIHEQY

J gene: TRBJ1-1
V gene: TRBV9
CDR3 protein: ASSPREGYTEAF

J gene: TRBJ2-7
V gene: TRBV3-2
CDR3 protein: ASLLQGHLEQY

J gene: TRBJ2-1
V gene: TRBV12-3/TRBV12-4
CDR3 protein: ASRPPTGVANEQF

J gene: TRBJ2-5
V gene: TRBV18
CDR3 protein: ASSPQYQETQY

J gene: TRBJ1-2
V gene: TRBV25-1
CDR3 protein: ASKGGGTRLTYGYT

J gene: TRBJ1-2
V gene: TRBV5-1
CDR3 protein: ASSLKGDSGYGYT

J gene: TRBJ1-4
V gene: TRBV7-9
CDR3 protein: ASSRIDGEKLF

J gene: TRBJ2-7
V gene: TRBV28
CDR3 protein: ASSLYPGGYEQY

J gene: TRBJ2-2
V gene: TRBV2
CDR3 protein: ASSPQTGTGELF

J gene: TRBJ1-2
V gene: TRBV6-1
CDR3 protein: AQTPGWGYT

J gene: TRBJ2-3
V gene: TRBV5-1
CDR3 protein: ASSPRTGPLRPDTQY

J gene: TRBJ2-3
V gene: TRBV12-3/TRBV12-4
CDR3 protein: ASSFPGTPDTQY

J gene: TRBJ1-3
V gene: TRBV2
CDR3 protein: ASSEGPSSGNTIY

J gene: TRBJ1-1
V gene: TRBV20-1
CDR3 protein: SAYQGGTGTEAF

J gene: TRBJ2-7
V gene: TRBV6-1
CDR3 protein: AGAGGRSYEQY

J gene: TRBJ2-1
V gene: TRBV10-2
CDR3 protein: ASIPHTDGYNEQF

J gene: TRBJ2-7
V gene: TRBV5-1
CDR3 protein: ASSLASGGASLEQY

J gene: TRBJ1-2
V gene: TRBV5-1
CDR3 protein: ASSPILDSGYGYT

J gene: TRBJ2-5
V gene: TRBV20-1
CDR3 protein: SAIIGTQETQY

J gene: TRBJ2-3
V gene: TRBV20-1
CDR3 protein: SARWASGGAGTDTQY

J gene: TRBJ1-1
V gene: TRBV5-1
CDR3 protein: ASSFDRANTEAF

J gene: TRBJ1-1
V gene: TRBV5-8
CDR3 protein: ASSTGQGAGDWWTEAF

J gene: TRBJ2-5
V gene: TRBV7-2
CDR3 protein: ASSPDGIQETQY

J gene: TRBJ1-1
V gene: TRBV16
CDR3 protein: ASSQLVRSSETEAF

J gene: TRBJ1-5
V gene: TRBV6-2/TRBV6-3
CDR3 protein: ASSVGQKNQPQH

J gene: TRBJ1-1
V gene: TRBV20-1
CDR3 protein: SAKDLMNTEAF

J gene: TRBJ1-1
V gene: TRBV6-1
CDR3 protein: ASSPARDTEAF

J gene: TRBJ1-1
V gene: TRBV20-1
CDR3 protein: SATTGANTEAF

J gene: TRBJ2-7
V gene: TRBV7-9
CDR3 protein: ASSLEGNEQY

J gene: TRBJ1-1
V gene: TRBV5-1
CDR3 protein: ASNLGRTEAF

J gene: TRBJ1-1
V gene: TRBV24-1
CDR3 protein: ATSDWKNTEAF

J gene: TRBJ1-1
V gene: TRBV5-1
CDR3 protein: ASSLLVGDTEAF

J gene: TRBJ1-4
V gene: TRBV20-1
CDR3 protein: SAMEGLEKLF

J gene: TRBJ2-3
V gene: TRBV10-3
CDR3 protein: AITQGGFTDTQY

J gene: TRBJ2-7
V gene: TRBV27
CDR3 protein: ASSQHPGLAGGSSYEQY

J gene: TRBJ1-2
V gene: TRBV5-6
CDR3 protein: ASSFLRDQIGAHGYT

J gene: TRBJ2-1
V gene: TRBV6-2/TRBV6-3
CDR3 protein: ASSYSSSGGYEQF

J gene: TRBJ2-5
V gene: TRBV5-1
CDR3 protein: ASSFSGVTGETQY

J gene: TRBJ1-6
V gene: TRBV5-1
CDR3 protein: ASSLEDGRNSPLH

J gene: TRBJ1-1
V gene: TRBV5-1
CDR3 protein: ASSSDLDTEAF

J gene: TRBJ1-6
V gene: TRBV20-1
CDR3 protein: SARVTIQSSPLH

J gene: TRBJ1-1
V gene: TRBV20-1
CDR3 protein: SATPNLNTEAF

J gene: TRBJ2-1
V gene: TRBV3-1
CDR3 protein: ASSQRRTDYYNEQF

J gene: TRBJ2-7
V gene: TRBV19
CDR3 protein: ASSKGTVSYEQY

J gene: TRBJ2-5
V gene: TRBV20-1
CDR3 protein: SASLGSGGSGETQY